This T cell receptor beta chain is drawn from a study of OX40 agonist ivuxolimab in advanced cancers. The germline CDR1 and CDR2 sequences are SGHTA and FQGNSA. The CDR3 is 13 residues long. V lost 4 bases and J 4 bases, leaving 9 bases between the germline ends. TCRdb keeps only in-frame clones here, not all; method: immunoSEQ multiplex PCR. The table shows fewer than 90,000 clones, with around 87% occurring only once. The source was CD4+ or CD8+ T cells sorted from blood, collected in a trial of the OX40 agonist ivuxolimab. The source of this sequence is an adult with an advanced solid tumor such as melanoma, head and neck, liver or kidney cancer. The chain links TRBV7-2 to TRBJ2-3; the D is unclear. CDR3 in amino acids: CASSSYYPDTQYF. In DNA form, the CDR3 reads TGTGCCAGCAGCTCGTATTATCCAGATACGCAGTATTTT.